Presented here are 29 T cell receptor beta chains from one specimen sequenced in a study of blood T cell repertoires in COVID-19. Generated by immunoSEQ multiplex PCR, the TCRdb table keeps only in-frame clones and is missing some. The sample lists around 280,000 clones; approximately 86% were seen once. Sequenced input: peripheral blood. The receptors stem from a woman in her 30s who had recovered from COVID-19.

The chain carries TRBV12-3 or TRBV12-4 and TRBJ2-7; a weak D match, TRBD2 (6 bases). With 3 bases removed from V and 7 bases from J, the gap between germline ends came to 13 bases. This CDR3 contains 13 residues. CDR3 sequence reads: CASSFVDRGEQYF. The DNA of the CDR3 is TGTGCCAGCAGTTTCGTTGATCGGGGGGAGCAGTACTTC.

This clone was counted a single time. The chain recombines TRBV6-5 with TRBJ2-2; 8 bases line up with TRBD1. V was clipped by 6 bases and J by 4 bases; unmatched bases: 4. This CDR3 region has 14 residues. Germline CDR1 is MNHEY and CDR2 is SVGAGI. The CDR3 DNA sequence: TGTGCCAGCAGCCGGGACAGGCTCACCGGGGAGCTGTTTTTT. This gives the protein CASSRDRLTGELFF.

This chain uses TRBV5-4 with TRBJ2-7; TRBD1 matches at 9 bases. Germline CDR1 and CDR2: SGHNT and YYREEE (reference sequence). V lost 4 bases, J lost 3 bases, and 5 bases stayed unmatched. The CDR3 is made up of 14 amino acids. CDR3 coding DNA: TGTGCCAGCAGCCCTGGACAGGGGCACTACGAGCAGTACTTC. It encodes CASSPGQGHYEQYF.

In DNA form, the CDR3 reads TGCGCCAGCAGCCAAGCGGGAGAGGGGATCTACGAGCAGTACTTC. Protein: CASSQAGEGIYEQYF. The rearrangement uses TRBV5-1 and TRBJ2-7, with 8 bases aligning to TRBD2. Germline V gives CDR1 SGHRS, CDR2 YFSETQ. The V segment lost 4 bases and the J segment 3 bases; nucleotides outside the gene matches: 9. This CDR3 spans 15 amino acids.

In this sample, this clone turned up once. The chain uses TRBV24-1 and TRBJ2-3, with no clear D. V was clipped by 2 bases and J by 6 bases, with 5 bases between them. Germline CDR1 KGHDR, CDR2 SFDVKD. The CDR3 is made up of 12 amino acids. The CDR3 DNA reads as TGTGCCACCAGTGATTCGGGTGATACGCAGTATTTT. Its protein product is CATSDSGDTQYF.

Here the CDR3 reads CASSSGDRQYNEQFF. Written as DNA, the CDR3 is TGTGCCAGCAGCTCAGGGGACAGACAGTACAATGAGCAGTTCTTC. The rearrangement links TRBV11-2 to TRBJ2-1; 7 nucleotides line up with TRBD1. The germline V gene encodes CDR1 SGHAT and CDR2 FQNNGV. Trimming took 4 bases from V and 4 from J; bases not matched to a gene: 7. The CDR3 spans 15 residues.

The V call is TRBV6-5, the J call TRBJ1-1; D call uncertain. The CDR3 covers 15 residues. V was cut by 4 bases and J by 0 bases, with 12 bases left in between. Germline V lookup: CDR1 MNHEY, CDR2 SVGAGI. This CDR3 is CASSFLTKMNTEAFF. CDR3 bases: TGTGCCAGCAGTTTTCTCACAAAGATGAACACTGAAGCTTTCTTT.

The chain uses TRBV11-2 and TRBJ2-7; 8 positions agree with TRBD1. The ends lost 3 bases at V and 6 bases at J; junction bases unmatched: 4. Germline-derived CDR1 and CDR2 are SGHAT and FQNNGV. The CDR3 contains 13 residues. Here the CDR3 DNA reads TGTGCCAGCAGCTTTGGACAGGGAGGCGAGCAGTACTTC. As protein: CASSFGQGGEQYF.

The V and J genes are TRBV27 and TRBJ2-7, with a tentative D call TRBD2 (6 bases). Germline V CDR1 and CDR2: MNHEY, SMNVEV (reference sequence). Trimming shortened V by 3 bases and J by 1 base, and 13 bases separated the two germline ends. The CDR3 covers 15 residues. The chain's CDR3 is CASSFGFGGSYEQYF. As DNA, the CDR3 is TGTGCCAGCAGTTTCGGTTTCGGGGGATCCTACGAGCAGTACTTC.

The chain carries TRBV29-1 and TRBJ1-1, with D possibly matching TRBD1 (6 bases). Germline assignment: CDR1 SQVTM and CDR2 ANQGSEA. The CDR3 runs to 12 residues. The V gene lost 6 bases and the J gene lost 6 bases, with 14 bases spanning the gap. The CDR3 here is CSVGTYRAEAFF. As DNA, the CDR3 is TGCAGCGTAGGAACCTACAGGGCTGAAGCTTTCTTT.

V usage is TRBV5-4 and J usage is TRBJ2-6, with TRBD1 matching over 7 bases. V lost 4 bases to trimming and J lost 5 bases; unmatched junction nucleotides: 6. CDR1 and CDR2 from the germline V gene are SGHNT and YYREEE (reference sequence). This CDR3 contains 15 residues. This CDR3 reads CASSPDRTRANVLTF. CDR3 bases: TGTGCCAGCAGCCCGGACAGGACCCGGGCCAACGTCCTGACTTTC.

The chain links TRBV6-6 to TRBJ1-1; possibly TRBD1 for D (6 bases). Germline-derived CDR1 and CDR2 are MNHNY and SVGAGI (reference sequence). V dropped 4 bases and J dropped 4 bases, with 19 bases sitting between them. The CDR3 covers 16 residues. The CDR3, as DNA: TGTGCCAGCAGTTCCCGGGAAACAGGGTTGATCACTGAAGCTTTCTTT. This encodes CASSSRETGLITEAFF.

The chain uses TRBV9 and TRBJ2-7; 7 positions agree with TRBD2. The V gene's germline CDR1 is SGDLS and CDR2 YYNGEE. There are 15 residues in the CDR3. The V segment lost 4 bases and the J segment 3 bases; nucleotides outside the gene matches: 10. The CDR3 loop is CASSTRGENVYEQYF. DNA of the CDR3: TGTGCCAGCAGCACCCGGGGGGAGAACGTCTACGAGCAGTACTTC.

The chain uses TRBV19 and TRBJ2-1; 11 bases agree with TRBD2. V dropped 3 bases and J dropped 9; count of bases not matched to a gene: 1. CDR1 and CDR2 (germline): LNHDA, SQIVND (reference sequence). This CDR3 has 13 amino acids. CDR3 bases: TGTGCCAGTAGTATCGGGACTAGCGGTGAGCAGTTCTTC. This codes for CASSIGTSGEQFF.

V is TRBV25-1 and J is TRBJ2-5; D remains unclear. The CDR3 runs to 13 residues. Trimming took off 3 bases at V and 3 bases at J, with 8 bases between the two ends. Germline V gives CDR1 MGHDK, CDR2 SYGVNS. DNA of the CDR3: TGTGCCAGCAGTGAGAGACACGAAGAGACCCAGTACTTC. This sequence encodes CASSERHEETQYF.

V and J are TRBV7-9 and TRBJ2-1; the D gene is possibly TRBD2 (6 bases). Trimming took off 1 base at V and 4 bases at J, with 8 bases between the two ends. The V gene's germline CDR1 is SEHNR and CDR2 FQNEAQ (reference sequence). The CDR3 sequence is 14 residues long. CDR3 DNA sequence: TGTGCCAGCAGCTTAGAGGGACTTTACAATGAGCAGTTCTTC. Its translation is CASSLEGLYNEQFF.

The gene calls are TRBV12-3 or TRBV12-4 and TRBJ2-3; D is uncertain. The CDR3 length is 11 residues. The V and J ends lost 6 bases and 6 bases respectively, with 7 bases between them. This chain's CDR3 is CASRLEDTQYF. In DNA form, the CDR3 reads TGTGCCAGCAGGCTCGAGGATACGCAGTATTTT.

CDR3 bases: TGCGCCAGCAGGCGAGGGGGGGAGAACACAGATACGCAGTATTTT. Its protein is CASRRGGENTDTQYF. This chain uses TRBV5-1 with TRBJ2-3; a weak D match, TRBD2 (7 bases). The CDR3 sequence is 15 residues long. V gave up 5 bases and J gave up 2 bases, with 15 bases separating them. CDR1 is SGHRS, CDR2 YFSETQ, per germline.

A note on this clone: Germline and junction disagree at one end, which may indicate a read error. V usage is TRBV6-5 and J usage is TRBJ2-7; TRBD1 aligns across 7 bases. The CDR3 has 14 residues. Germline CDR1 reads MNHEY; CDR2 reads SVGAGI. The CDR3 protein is CASSNSDRDGEQYF. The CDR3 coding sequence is TGTGCCAGCAGTAACTCAGACAGGGATGGCGAGCAGTACTTC.

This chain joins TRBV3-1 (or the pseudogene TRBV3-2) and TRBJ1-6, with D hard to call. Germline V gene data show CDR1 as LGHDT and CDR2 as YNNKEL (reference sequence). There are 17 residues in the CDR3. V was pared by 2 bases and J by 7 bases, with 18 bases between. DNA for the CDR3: TGTGCCAGCAGCCAACCCAAACCCGGGTTTCCAAATTCACCCCTCCACTTT. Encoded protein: CASSQPKPGFPNSPLHF.

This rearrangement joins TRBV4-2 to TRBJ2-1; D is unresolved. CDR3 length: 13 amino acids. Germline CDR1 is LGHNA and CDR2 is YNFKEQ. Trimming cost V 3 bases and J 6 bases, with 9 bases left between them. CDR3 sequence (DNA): TGTGCCAGCAGCCAGGTCTTCGGCAATGAGCAGTTCTTC. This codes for CASSQVFGNEQFF.

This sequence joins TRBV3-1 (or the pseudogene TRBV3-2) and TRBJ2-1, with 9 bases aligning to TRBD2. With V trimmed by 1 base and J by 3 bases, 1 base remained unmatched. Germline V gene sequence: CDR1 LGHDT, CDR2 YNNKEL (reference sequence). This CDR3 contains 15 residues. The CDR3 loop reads CASSQATSGYNEQFF. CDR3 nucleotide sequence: TGTGCCAGCAGCCAAGCGACTAGCGGCTACAATGAGCAGTTCTTC.

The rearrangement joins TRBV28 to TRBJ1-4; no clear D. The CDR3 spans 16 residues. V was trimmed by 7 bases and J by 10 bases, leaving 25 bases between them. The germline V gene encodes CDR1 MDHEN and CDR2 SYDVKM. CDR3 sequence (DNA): TGTGCCAGCACCTCCTCCTTTTTTTTTGAGGCCGGAAAACTGTTTTTT. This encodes CASTSSFFFEAGKLFF.

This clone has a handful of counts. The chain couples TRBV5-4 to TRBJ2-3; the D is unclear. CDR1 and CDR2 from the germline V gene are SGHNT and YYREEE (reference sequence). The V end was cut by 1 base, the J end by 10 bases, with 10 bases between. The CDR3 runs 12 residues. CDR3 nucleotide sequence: TGTGCCAGCAGCTTGAGGTCCGAGGCGCAGTATTTT. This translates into CASSLRSEAQYF.

The CDR3 is CASRPRAAVLAEKLFF. For the CDR3, the DNA is TGTGCCAGCAGACCAAGGGCCGCAGTATTAGCGGAAAAACTGTTTTTT. The chain recombines TRBV2 with TRBJ1-4, with no clear D. CDR1 and CDR2 (germline): SNHLY, FYNNEI. This CDR3 has 16 amino acids. V was cut by 6 bases and J by 8 bases, with 22 bases left in between.

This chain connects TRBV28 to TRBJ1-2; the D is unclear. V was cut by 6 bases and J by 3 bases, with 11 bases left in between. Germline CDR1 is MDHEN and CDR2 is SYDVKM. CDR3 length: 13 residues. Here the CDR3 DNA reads TGTGCCAGCAGGCCCCGGGTCTACTATGGCTACACCTTC. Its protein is CASRPRVYYGYTF.

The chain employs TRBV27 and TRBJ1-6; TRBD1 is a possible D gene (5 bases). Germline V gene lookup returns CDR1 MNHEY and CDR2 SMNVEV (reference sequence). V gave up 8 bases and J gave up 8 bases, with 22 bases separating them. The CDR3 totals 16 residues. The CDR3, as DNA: TGTGCCAGCCGGGGGAGGGAGGTAGATGCTTATTCACCCCTCCACTTT. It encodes CASRGREVDAYSPLHF.

CDR3 amino acids: CASSLEGLATETQYF. CDR3 nucleotide sequence: TGTGCCAGCAGCTTAGAGGGACTAGCTACAGAGACCCAGTACTTC. The V and J genes are TRBV7-2 and TRBJ2-5, with 9 bases aligning to TRBD2. The CDR3 is 15 amino acids. Germline V lookup: CDR1 SGHTA, CDR2 FQGNSA. After removal of 1 base from V and 4 bases from J, the junction contained 4 bases not matched to a gene.

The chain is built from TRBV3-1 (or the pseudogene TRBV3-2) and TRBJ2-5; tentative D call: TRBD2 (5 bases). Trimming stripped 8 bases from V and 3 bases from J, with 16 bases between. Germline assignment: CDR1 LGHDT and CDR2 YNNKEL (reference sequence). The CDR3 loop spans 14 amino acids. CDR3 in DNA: TGTGCCAGCCTCGAAAAGCGGTTTAAAGAGACCCAGTACTTC. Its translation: CASLEKRFKETQYF.